These T cell receptor beta chains were read from a single sample in a study of cytomegalovirus exposure and HLA in healthy donors. Profiled with immunoSEQ multiplex PCR; TCRdb holds only in-frame clones, not every one. The sample lists 150,000 to 190,000 clones, 80% to 90% occurring once. The sample was PBMCs. These receptor sequences come from a woman aged 18-35 years in good health and CMV-seronegative. Each CDR3 is given with its conserved first and last residue. The order of the fields is D gene, J gene, clone size, V gene, CDR3 protein, CDR3 DNA. D genes are given only for firm matches. Clone size is shown for a subset of rows, as once, few, many or a class of expanded clone.

D: TRBD1
J: TRBJ1-2
size: few
V: TRBV5-4
CDR3: CASSVTGDGGYTF
DNA: TGTGCCAGCAGCGTAACAGGGGATGGCGGCTACACCTTC

D: -
J: TRBJ1-2
size: -
V: TRBV5-4
CDR3: CATLKTGNYGYTF
DNA: TGTGCCACCCTAAAGACGGGGAACTATGGCTACACCTTC

D: TRBD1
J: TRBJ1-6
size: once
V: TRBV11-2
CDR3: CASSPLAPGTENSPLHF
DNA: TGTGCCAGCAGTCCTCTAGCCCCCGGGACAGAGAATTCACCCCTCCACTTT

D: -
J: TRBJ2-1
size: -
V: TRBV7-2
CDR3: CASSFEGLYNEQFF
DNA: TGTGCCAGCAGCTTTGAGGGTTTATACAATGAGCAGTTCTTC

D: -
J: TRBJ1-5
size: -
V: TRBV7-9
CDR3: CSSSSGGGASNQPQHF
DNA: TGTTCCAGCAGCTCCGGCGGGGGCGCGAGCAATCAGCCCCAGCATTTT

D: -
J: TRBJ1-6
size: -
V: TRBV28
CDR3: CASVNTYNSPLHF
DNA: TGTGCCTCGGTTAATACCTATAATTCACCCCTCCACTTT

D: -
J: TRBJ2-2
size: -
V: TRBV4-3
CDR3: CASSQGTGSTGELFF
DNA: TGCGCCAGCAGCCAAGGTACAGGGTCCACCGGGGAGCTGTTTTTT

D: -
J: TRBJ1-4
size: -
V: TRBV4-1
CDR3: CASSQTGLAEKLFF
DNA: TGCGCCAGCAGCCAGACCGGGCTAGCCGAAAAACTGTTTTTT

D: TRBD2
J: TRBJ2-7
size: once
V: TRBV7-2
CDR3: CASSPSGASSYEQYF
DNA: TGTGCCAGCAGCCCCAGCGGGGCGTCCTCCTACGAGCAGTACTTC

D: TRBD1
J: TRBJ1-4
size: medium-sized
V: TRBV28
CDR3: CASSATGTNEKLFF
DNA: TGTGCCAGCAGTGCGACAGGGACTAATGAAAAACTGTTTTTT

D: -
J: TRBJ1-3
size: -
V: TRBV7-9
CDR3: CASRRGYGNTIYF
DNA: TGTGCCAGCCGGCGAGGGTACGGAAACACCATATATTTT

D: -
J: TRBJ1-1
size: -
V: TRBV7-8
CDR3: CASSLVSGNRNTEAFF
DNA: TGTGCCAGCAGCTTAGTTTCCGGGAATCGGAACACTGAAGCTTTCTTT

D: TRBD1
J: TRBJ1-1
size: -
V: TRBV15
CDR3: CATSRDRTNTEAFF
DNA: TGTGCCACCAGCAGGGACAGGACGAACACTGAAGCTTTCTTT

D: TRBD1
J: TRBJ2-5
size: -
V: TRBV19
CDR3: CASSIEGRGETQYF
DNA: TGTGCCAGTAGTATAGAGGGCAGGGGGGAGACCCAGTACTTC

D: TRBD1
J: TRBJ2-3
size: few
V: TRBV2
CDR3: CASSTTGGWYTDTQYF
DNA: TGTGCCAGCAGCACGACAGGGGGCTGGTACACAGATACGCAGTATTTT

D: TRBD2
J: TRBJ2-7
size: -
V: TRBV18
CDR3: CASSSTLAGSSYEQYF
DNA: TGTGCCAGCTCATCGACCCTAGCGGGCAGCTCCTACGAGCAGTACTTC

D: TRBD2
J: TRBJ2-1
size: -
V: TRBV7-7
CDR3: CASSSGSGIGYNEQFF
DNA: TGTGCTAGCAGCTCCGGTAGCGGGATAGGATACAATGAGCAGTTCTTC

D: -
J: TRBJ2-7
size: -
V: TRBV21-1
CDR3: CASSSGGRGLSSYEQYF
DNA: TGTGCCAGCAGCAGTGGCGGCAGGGGGCTTTCTTCCTACGAGCAGTACTTC

D: -
J: TRBJ2-3
size: -
V: TRBV5-1
CDR3: CASSLGGQGDTQYF
DNA: TGCGCCAGCAGCTTGGGTGGCCAGGGAGATACGCAGTATTTT

D: -
J: TRBJ2-5
size: -
V: TRBV4-1
CDR3: CASSQAGSWETQYF
DNA: TGCGCCAGCAGCCAAGCCGGGAGTTGGGAGACCCAGTACTTC

D: TRBD1
J: TRBJ1-1
size: -
V: TRBV29-1
CDR3: CSATRGRITEAFF
DNA: TGCAGCGCCACCAGGGGGCGAATAACTGAAGCTTTCTTT

D: -
J: TRBJ2-3
size: -
V: TRBV11-3
CDR3: CASSPGTDTQYF
DNA: TGTGCCAGCAGCCCAGGCACAGATACGCAGTATTTT

D: -
J: TRBJ1-2
size: -
V: TRBV11-2
CDR3: CASSTGGSYGYTF
DNA: TGTGCCAGCTCCACGGGGGGTTCCTATGGCTACACCTTC

D: TRBD1
J: TRBJ1-2
size: -
V: TRBV5-4
CDR3: CASSLGQGRNYGYTF
DNA: TGTGCCAGCAGCTTAGGACAGGGGCGGAACTATGGCTACACCTTC

D: TRBD2
J: TRBJ2-1
size: once
V: TRBV7-2
CDR3: CASSPRTGAGAYNEQFF
DNA: TGTGCCAGCAGCCCCCGGACTGGGGCGGGAGCTTACAATGAGCAGTTCTTC

D: TRBD2
J: TRBJ2-7
size: -
V: TRBV6-5
CDR3: CASRRLAVYEQYF
DNA: TGTGCCAGCAGAAGACTAGCGGTGTACGAGCAGTACTTC

D: TRBD2
J: TRBJ2-2
size: once
V: TRBV9
CDR3: CASSALMREMDTGELFF
DNA: TGTGCCAGCAGCGCCCTTATGCGGGAGATGGACACCGGGGAGCTGTTTTTT

D: TRBD1
J: TRBJ1-1
size: -
V: TRBV6-1
CDR3: CASAFSGTATEAFF
DNA: TGTGCCAGCGCTTTCTCCGGGACAGCCACTGAAGCTTTCTTT

D: TRBD1
J: TRBJ1-5
size: -
V: TRBV2
CDR3: CASRGQSNQPQHF
DNA: TGTGCCAGCAGGGGACAGAGCAATCAGCCCCAGCATTTT

D: -
J: TRBJ2-5
size: -
V: TRBV4-1
CDR3: CASSQPYREKGLVGRETQYF
DNA: TGCGCCAGCAGCCAACCCTACAGGGAGAAGGGCCTCGTAGGGAGAGAGACCCAGTACTTC

D: -
J: TRBJ1-4
size: -
V: TRBV5-4
CDR3: CASSSRGEKLFF
DNA: TGTGCCAGCAGCTCCCGCGGGGAAAAACTGTTTTTT

D: TRBD2
J: TRBJ2-1
size: -
V: TRBV9
CDR3: CASSVAGGGYNEQFF
DNA: TGTGCCAGCAGCGTAGCCGGGGGGGGTTACAATGAGCAGTTCTTC